This TCR beta chain stems from a study of T cell responses to AZD1222 COVID-19 vaccine. Overall study findings and caveats: Clonal diversity was possibly underestimated, and the donors were mostly white British, with more females.

Profiled with immunoSEQ multiplex PCR; TCRdb holds only in-frame clones, not every one. This sample has 140,000 to 150,000 clones; 88% occur once, and the top ten carry approximately 5.6%. A word on this clone: The target antigen is unknown.

Trimming cost V 10 bases and J 2 bases; bases outside gene matches: 10. CDR1 MDHEN and CDR2 SYDVKM come from the germline V gene. The CDR3 covers 15 residues. The receptor's source is an adult who received the MenACWY meningococcal vaccine as a control. V usage is TRBV28 and J usage is TRBJ1-2; 10 bases line up with TRBD1. Sequences were derived from peripheral blood, sampled 28 days after the second dose of the MenACWY control vaccine. CDR3 coding DNA: TGTGCCACGGGGACAGGGGATGGGTTCAACTATGGCTACACCTTC. It is translated as CATGTGDGFNYGYTF.